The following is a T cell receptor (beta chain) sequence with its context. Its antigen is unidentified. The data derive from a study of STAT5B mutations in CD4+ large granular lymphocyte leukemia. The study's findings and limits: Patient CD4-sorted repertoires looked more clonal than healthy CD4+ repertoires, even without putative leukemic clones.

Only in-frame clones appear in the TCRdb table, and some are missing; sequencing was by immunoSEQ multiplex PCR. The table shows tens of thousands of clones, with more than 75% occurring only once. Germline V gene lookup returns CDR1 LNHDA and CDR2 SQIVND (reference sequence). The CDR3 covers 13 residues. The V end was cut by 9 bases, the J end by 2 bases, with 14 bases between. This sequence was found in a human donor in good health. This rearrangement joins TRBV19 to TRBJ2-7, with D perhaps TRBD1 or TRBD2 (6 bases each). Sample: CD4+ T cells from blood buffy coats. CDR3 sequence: CASAEGGPYEQYF. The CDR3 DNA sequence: TGTGCCAGCGCAGAGGGGGGCCCCTACGAGCAGTACTTC.